A selection of T cell receptor beta chains follows, all from one sample in a study of blood T cell repertoires in COVID-19. The table came from immunoSEQ multiplex PCR; TCRdb's copy has only in-frame clones and leaves some out. The repertoire holds 150,000 to 200,000 clones, with 75% to 90% as singletons. The sequencing input was PBMCs or T cells enriched from blood (not recorded which). The receptors here all came from a man between 65 and 80 years old who had been exposed to COVID-19. Each CDR3 is given with its conserved first and last residue. The order of the fields is clone size, V gene, CDR3 length, J gene, CDR3 protein. Clone size is not always given. Where it is, it says once, few, many or a class for expanded clones.

abundance: .
v_gene: TRBV2
len: 14
j_gene: TRBJ1-6
CDR3aa: CASSGDSSNSPLHF

abundance: .
v_gene: TRBV19
len: 16
j_gene: TRBJ1-2
CDR3aa: CASSPRTATYGGGYTF

abundance: .
v_gene: TRBV19
len: 14
j_gene: TRBJ1-2
CDR3aa: CASRDSTGAYGYTF

abundance: .
v_gene: TRBV29-1
len: 15
j_gene: TRBJ2-3
CDR3aa: CSVETGAGSTDTQYF

abundance: .
v_gene: TRBV5-1
len: 15
j_gene: TRBJ2-7
CDR3aa: CASKREGSMTYEQYF

abundance: .
v_gene: TRBV7-2
len: 14
j_gene: TRBJ1-2
CDR3aa: CASSPPRSGNGYTF

abundance: .
v_gene: TRBV27
len: 15
j_gene: TRBJ1-3
CDR3aa: CASSRTPGPGNTIYF

abundance: .
v_gene: TRBV9
len: 15
j_gene: TRBJ2-5
CDR3aa: CASSAPQRGVETQYF

abundance: .
v_gene: TRBV2
len: 15
j_gene: TRBJ1-6
CDR3aa: CASSDGRQGSSPLHF

abundance: .
v_gene: TRBV11-2
len: 14
j_gene: TRBJ1-1
CDR3aa: CASSLSTGGTEAFF

abundance: .
v_gene: TRBV24-1
len: 16
j_gene: TRBJ2-7
CDR3aa: CATSDPARTGVVEQYF

abundance: .
v_gene: TRBV6-5
len: 15
j_gene: TRBJ1-1
CDR3aa: CASSYTGQGATEAFF

abundance: .
v_gene: TRBV18
len: 13
j_gene: TRBJ1-6
CDR3aa: CASSPQGDSPLHF

abundance: .
v_gene: TRBV7-8
len: 15
j_gene: TRBJ1-4
CDR3aa: CASSFAGLANEKLFF

abundance: .
v_gene: TRBV18
len: 15
j_gene: TRBJ1-1
CDR3aa: CASSPQRTGETEAFF

abundance: .
v_gene: TRBV4-2
len: 16
j_gene: TRBJ2-5
CDR3aa: CASSRAGQGNQETQYF

abundance: .
v_gene: TRBV9
len: 13
j_gene: TRBJ2-5
CDR3aa: CASSSRREETQYF

abundance: .
v_gene: TRBV7-2
len: 14
j_gene: TRBJ2-3
CDR3aa: CASSLDRGTDTQYF

abundance: .
v_gene: TRBV20-1
len: 17
j_gene: TRBJ2-6
CDR3aa: CSASQGQVVSGANVLTF

abundance: .
v_gene: TRBV19
len: 14
j_gene: TRBJ1-6
CDR3aa: CASSPREGASPLHF

abundance: .
v_gene: TRBV9
len: 15
j_gene: TRBJ1-2
CDR3aa: CASSVEGQGTRGYTF

abundance: .
v_gene: TRBV28
len: 14
j_gene: TRBJ1-4
CDR3aa: CASSFRQGREKLFF

abundance: .
v_gene: TRBV3-1/TRBV3-2
len: 11
j_gene: TRBJ2-3
CDR3aa: CASSLADTQYF

abundance: .
v_gene: TRBV27
len: 14
j_gene: TRBJ1-2
CDR3aa: CASSGQGAHYGYTF

abundance: once
v_gene: TRBV7-2
len: 14
j_gene: TRBJ2-5
CDR3aa: CASSLDRVKETQYF

abundance: few
v_gene: TRBV19
len: 14
j_gene: TRBJ1-4
CDR3aa: CASTMGGNNEKLFF

abundance: .
v_gene: TRBV4-1
len: 16
j_gene: TRBJ2-3
CDR3aa: CASSQDQASGGDTQYF

abundance: few
v_gene: TRBV21-1
len: 16
j_gene: TRBJ1-5
CDR3aa: CASSPPPDRGHQPQHF

abundance: .
v_gene: TRBV5-1
len: 15
j_gene: TRBJ2-3
CDR3aa: CASSFQGGVTDTQYF

abundance: .
v_gene: TRBV15
len: 14
j_gene: TRBJ2-2
CDR3aa: CATTGRVYTGELFF

abundance: .
v_gene: TRBV5-1
len: 14
j_gene: TRBJ1-1
CDR3aa: CASSFRGSDTEAFF